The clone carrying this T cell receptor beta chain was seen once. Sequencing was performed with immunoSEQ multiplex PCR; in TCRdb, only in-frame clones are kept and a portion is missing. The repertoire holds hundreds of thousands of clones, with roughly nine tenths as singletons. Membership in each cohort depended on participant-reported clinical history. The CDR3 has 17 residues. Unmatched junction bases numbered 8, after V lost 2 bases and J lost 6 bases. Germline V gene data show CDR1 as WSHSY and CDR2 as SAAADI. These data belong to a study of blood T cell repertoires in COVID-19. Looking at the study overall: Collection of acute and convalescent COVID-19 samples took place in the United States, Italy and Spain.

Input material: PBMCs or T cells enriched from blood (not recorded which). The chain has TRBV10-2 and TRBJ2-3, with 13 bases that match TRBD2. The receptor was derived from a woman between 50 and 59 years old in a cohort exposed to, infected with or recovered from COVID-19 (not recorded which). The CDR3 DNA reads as TGCGCCAGCAGTGAGCCCCTACTGGGACTAGCGGGGGATACGCAGTATTTT. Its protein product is CASSEPLLGLAGDTQYF.